Below are 20 T cell receptor beta chains sequenced from a single sample in a study of T cell repertoires in cytomegalovirus infection. TCRdb reprocessed the reads via MiXCR and lists one record per CDR3 protein. Among about 470,000 distinct CDR3 sequences listed, under 45% were seen once. No antigen has been identified for these receptors. The material was cultured PBMCs, obtained from culture after CMV antigen stimulation. All receptors come from a human donor in good health (CMV status not recorded). Some clones in this sample may be carry-over from other donors' samples.

This clonotype was found once. The J gene is TRBJ2-7, the V gene TRBV6-2 or TRBV6-3, with D perhaps matching TRBD2 (5 bases). Germline V gene lookup returns CDR1 MNHEY and CDR2 SVGEGT. The CDR3 length is 15 residues. Trimming removed 2 bases at V and 3 bases at J, with 14 bases between. CDR3 in amino acids: CASSYPTHGNYEQYF. DNA for the CDR3: TGTGCCAGCAGTTACCCAACCCACGGGAACTACGAGCAGTACTTC.

The chain combines TRBV7-6 with TRBJ2-7; perhaps TRBD2 as D (6 bases). CDR3 length equals 16 residues. V lost 1 base, J lost 5 bases, and 18 bases lay in between. Germline loops: CDR1 SGHVS, CDR2 FNYEAQ. The CDR3 here is CASSLEASEAKHEQYF. CDR3 nucleotide sequence: TGTGCCAGCAGCTTAGAGGCTAGCGAGGCGAAACACGAGCAGTACTTC.

The V call is TRBV7-8, the J call TRBJ1-1, with TRBD1 matching 7 bases. J gave up 4 bases and V 5 bases, and 7 bases lay outside the gene matches. Looked up from germline, CDR1 is SGHVS and CDR2 is FQNEAQ. The CDR3 has 14 amino acids. The DNA for the CDR3 is TGTGCCAGCAGCCCCCTGGCAGGGGGCACTGAAGCTTTCTTT. Residues: CASSPLAGGTEAFF.

The chain is built from TRBV4-1 and TRBJ2-7, with TRBD2 as a possible D gene (6 bases). V was shortened by 1 base and J by 0 bases, with 10 bases between the two germline ends. The CDR3 contains 15 residues. Per germline, CDR1 MGHRA and CDR2 YSYEKL. CDR3 coding DNA: TGCGCCAGCAGCCAAGGCGGGACGGACTCCTACGAGCAGTACTTC. This translates into CASSQGGTDSYEQYF.

The V call is TRBV5-1, the J call TRBJ2-7; TRBD1 might be the D (8 bases). The CDR3 runs 14 residues. Germline-derived CDR1 and CDR2 are SGHRS and YFSETQ. Trimming took off 4 bases at V and 3 bases at J, with 14 bases between the two ends. CDR3 region: CASSPAGQDYEQYF. CDR3 in DNA: TGCGCCAGCAGCCCAGCGGGACAGGACTACGAGCAGTACTTC.

The rearrangement uses TRBV7-2 and TRBJ1-5; 9 bases fit TRBD1. Looked up from germline, CDR1 is SGHTA and CDR2 is FQGNSA. The junction had 4 bases not matched to a gene; V was cut back by 0 bases and J by 7 bases. The CDR3 runs 15 residues. This CDR3 is CASSLAGQGSQPQHF. The CDR3 DNA reads as TGTGCCAGCAGCTTAGCGGGACAGGGTTCCCAGCCCCAGCATTTT.

The gene calls are TRBV15 and TRBJ1-2; D is undetermined. V was cut by 2 bases and J by 5 bases, with 18 bases left in between. The CDR3 is 16 amino acids. The V gene's germline CDR1 is LNHNV and CDR2 YYDKDF (reference sequence). The CDR3 region has the DNA TGTGCCACCAGCAGATTGCTCCCGACCACTCCTTATGGCTACACCTTC. Its protein product is CATSRLLPTTPYGYTF.

The CDR3 DNA sequence: TGTGCCAGCAGTGAATTGGTGGTCTTGACAGGGGGCCAAGAGACCCAGTACTTC. Translation gives CASSELVVLTGGQETQYF. The rearrangement uses TRBV6-1 and TRBJ2-5, with 9 bases fitting TRBD1. CDR3 length equals 18 residues. Germline V gives CDR1 MNHNS, CDR2 SASEGT. The V and J ends lost 2 bases and 1 base, in that order; junction bases with no gene match: 11.

J is TRBJ2-7 and V is TRBV27; D gene uncertain. The germline gives CDR1 MNHEY, CDR2 SMNVEV (reference sequence). The CDR3 runs to 14 residues. V gave up 1 base and J gave up 1 base, with 8 bases separating them. Written as DNA, the CDR3 is TGTGCCAGCAGTTTATTCTCCAGTTCCTACGAGCAGTACTTC. It specifies CASSLFSSSYEQYF.

With regard to this clonotype: One end of the junction is discordant with germline, which a read error may explain. The gene calls are TRBV5-3 and TRBJ1-2, with D perhaps matching TRBD1 (5 bases). TRBV5-3 is treated as an ORF (open reading frame) with a function not yet certain. The CDR3 extends over 15 amino acids. The CDR3 sequence is CASSLGPGGDYGYTF. CDR3 sequence (DNA): TGTGCCAGCAGCTTGGGGCCGGGGGGAGACTATGGCTACACCTTC.

V gene TRBV28 combines with J gene TRBJ2-6; 11 nucleotides match TRBD1. The length of the CDR3 is 19 residues. Germline trimming cut 6 bases from V and 1 base from J; bases unmatched to any gene: 11. Germline values: CDR1 MDHEN, CDR2 SYDVKM. The CDR3 coding sequence is TGTGCCAGCAGCGCTGGCCCGGACAGGGGGCGATCTGGGGCCAACGTCCTGACTTTC. It is translated as CASSAGPDRGRSGANVLTF.

The genes are TRBV20-1 and TRBJ1-1; TRBD1 matches 12 bases. The J segment lost 0 bases and the V segment lost 5 bases, leaving 7 bases of the junction unmatched. Germline lookup yields CDR1 DFQATT and CDR2 SNEGSKA (reference sequence). The CDR3 runs 16 residues. CDR3 residues: CSAGPGTGGVNTEAFF. Written as DNA, the CDR3 is TGCAGTGCTGGCCCCGGGACAGGGGGCGTGAACACTGAAGCTTTCTTT.

The chain carries TRBV7-6 and TRBJ2-5, with 7 bases fitting TRBD2. The CDR3 is 14 residues long. From germline, CDR1 is SGHVS and CDR2 FNYEAQ. V was pared by 5 bases and J by 5 bases, with 8 bases of the junction left unmatched. The CDR3 here is CASSPRLARETQYF. The CDR3, as DNA: TGTGCCAGCAGCCCCCGACTAGCCAGGGAGACCCAGTACTTC.

CDR3 nucleotide sequence: TGTGCCAGCAGCTTAGTATCTGTGAGGAGCTCCTACAATGAGCAGTTCTTC. The encoded protein is CASSLVSVRSSYNEQFF. The gene calls are TRBV7-2 and TRBJ2-1; D ambiguous. V lost 1 base, J lost 0 bases, and 13 bases lay in between. The V gene's germline CDR1 is SGHTA and CDR2 FQGNSA. There are 17 residues in the CDR3. The full variable domain, in which reference TRBV7-2 and TRBJ2-1 provide the parts outside the CDR3, is GAGVSQSPSNKVTEKGKDVELRCDPISGHTALYWYRQSLGQGLEFLIYFQGNSAPDKSGLPSDRFSAERTGGSVSTLTIQRTQQEDSAVYLCASSLVSVRSSYNEQFFGPGTRLTVL.

The rearrangement links TRBV13 to TRBJ1-1; D unclear. The germline gives CDR1 PRHDT, CDR2 FYEKMQ (reference sequence). The V end was cut by 4 bases, the J end by 0 bases, with 12 bases between. This CDR3 spans 15 amino acids. In DNA, the CDR3 is TGTGCCAGCAGCTCCCCCAGGATGATGAACACTGAAGCTTTCTTT. Amino acid sequence: CASSSPRMMNTEAFF.

The chain links TRBV7-9 to TRBJ2-1; D is possibly TRBD2 (6 bases). The V gene lost 2 bases and the J gene lost 8 bases, with 16 bases spanning the gap. This CDR3 spans 15 amino acids. The V gene's germline CDR1 is SEHNR and CDR2 FQNEAQ (reference sequence). The CDR3 bases are TGTGCCAGCAGCTTAATGCGGGGTTTTTTCGATGAGCAGTTCTTC. Its protein product is CASSLMRGFFDEQFF.

In its sample, this clonotype was seen a few times. The V gene is TRBV18, the J gene TRBJ2-1; 7 bases match TRBD1. Unmatched junction bases numbered 2, after V lost 0 bases and J lost 0 bases. CDR3 size: 16 residues. Germline loops: CDR1 KGHSH, CDR2 LQKENI. CDR3 loop: CASSPPAGGSYNEQFF. The CDR3, as DNA: TGTGCCAGCTCACCACCTGCAGGGGGCTCCTACAATGAGCAGTTCTTC.

The V and J genes are TRBV7-2 and TRBJ2-7, with D unclear. The V end lost 1 base, the J end lost 7 bases, and 17 bases lay between the germline ends. The CDR3 loop spans 15 amino acids. Germline CDR1 reads SGHTA; CDR2 reads FQGNSA. The CDR3 region has the DNA TGTGCCAGCAGCTTAGGACTCCCCTCACCTTTTGAGCAGTACTTC. This translates into CASSLGLPSPFEQYF.

J is TRBJ2-1 and V is TRBV20-1, with 9 positions matching TRBD1. With V trimmed by 3 bases and J by 2 bases, 8 bases remained unmatched. There are 16 residues in the CDR3. Looked up from germline, CDR1 is DFQATT and CDR2 is SNEGSKA (reference sequence). The CDR3 loop is CSASHPGTGPYNEQFF. DNA for the CDR3: TGCAGTGCTAGCCACCCCGGGACAGGGCCCTACAATGAGCAGTTCTTC.

This clonotype was found a few times. The chain combines TRBV11-2 with TRBJ2-7, with D perhaps TRBD2 (5 bases). V was shortened by 2 bases and J by 2 bases, with 13 bases between the two germline ends. The CDR3 is made up of 15 amino acids. Germline V gene lookup returns CDR1 SGHAT and CDR2 FQNNGV. CDR3 in amino acids: CASSLPYGEPYEQYF. The CDR3 DNA reads TGTGCCAGCAGCTTACCCTACGGGGAGCCCTACGAGCAGTACTTC.